These 11 T cell receptor beta chains originate from one sample sequenced in a study of human T cells and chemical hapten exposure. The time point denotes: patch test 1, 2 weeks after DPC sensitization. Treatment specified: therapeutic diphenylcyclopropenone sensitization with weekly scalp DPC. TCRdb processed the RACE reads anew with MiXCR; each CDR3 protein has one entry. This table holds 60,000 to 80,000 distinct CDR3 sequences, more than 30% found once. The sample was whole blood, taken in connection with sensitization to the hapten diphenylcyclopropenone (DPC). These receptor sequences come from a man aged 40-50 years with alopecia areata. Some clones in this sample may be carry-over from other donors' samples.

This sequence joins TRBV18 and TRBJ1-1; a possible D gene is TRBD1 (6 bases). CDR3 length equals 16 residues. The V end lost 2 bases, the J end lost 0 bases, and 13 bases lay between the germline ends. Germline V gene data show CDR1 as KGHSH and CDR2 as LQKENI. In DNA, the CDR3 is TGTGCCAGCTCACCATCTGGGGGGCAGGTGAACACTGAAGCTTTCTTT. Protein product: CASSPSGGQVNTEAFF.

The rearrangement links TRBV12-3 or TRBV12-4 to TRBJ2-2; no clear D gene. Trimming pared 5 bases from V and 5 bases from J, leaving 12 bases between. CDR3 length equals 14 residues. The CDR3 DNA reads as TGTGCCAGCAGTGAACGGTCCCAGACCGGGGAGCTGTTTTTT. Residues: CASSERSQTGELFF.

This sequence joins TRBV9 and TRBJ2-1; D call uncertain. Looked up from germline, CDR1 is SGDLS and CDR2 is YYNGEE. The CDR3 contains 14 residues. The V gene lost 1 base and the J gene lost 8 bases, with 13 bases spanning the gap. The CDR3 sequence is CASSVWQESHEQFF. DNA for the CDR3: TGTGCCAGCAGCGTATGGCAGGAGAGTCATGAGCAGTTCTTC.

In its sample, this clonotype was seen once. The chain carries TRBV20-1 and TRBJ1-1; 7 bases are shared with TRBD1. V dropped 0 bases and J dropped 0; count of bases not matched to a gene: 4. This CDR3 contains 15 residues. Looked up from germline, CDR1 is DFQATT and CDR2 is SNEGSKA (reference sequence). The CDR3 region has the DNA TGCAGTGCTAGAGATCGCGGGACAGTGAACACTGAAGCTTTCTTT. Translating it yields CSARDRGTVNTEAFF.

The chain joins TRBV12-3 or TRBV12-4 to TRBJ1-6; 8 positions match TRBD1. The CDR3 has 14 residues. J lost 7 bases, V lost 10 bases, and 9 bases had no gene match. The CDR3 sequence: CATLPDRGNSPLHF. As DNA, the CDR3 is TGTGCCACCCTCCCAGACAGGGGAAATTCACCCCTCCACTTT.

Only a few counts were recorded for this clonotype. This chain links TRBV12-3 or TRBV12-4 with TRBJ1-5; D is undetermined. The ends were cut back, 10 bases at V and 7 bases at J, with 14 bases in the middle. The length of the CDR3 is 12 residues. DNA for the CDR3: TGTGCCACCCAGAGAGGCGGGCAGCCCCAGCATTTT. This sequence encodes CATQRGGQPQHF.

This rearrangement joins TRBV28 to TRBJ2-7; TRBD2 agrees at 7 bases. J was trimmed by 2 bases and V by 4 bases; bases with no gene match: 5. The V gene's germline CDR1 is MDHEN and CDR2 SYDVKM. The CDR3 extends over 14 amino acids. The CDR3 sequence is CASSSPGTTYEQYF. CDR3 nucleotide sequence: TGTGCCAGCAGTTCGCCTGGGACTACCTACGAGCAGTACTTC.

This clonotype was detected a few times. This chain uses TRBV27 with TRBJ2-5; possibly TRBD1 or TRBD2 for D (5 bases each). V was clipped by 9 bases and J by 5 bases, with 19 bases between them. Looked up from germline, CDR1 is MNHEY and CDR2 is SMNVEV (reference sequence). The CDR3 covers 14 residues. Here the CDR3 DNA reads TGTGCCAGTCGGCAGGTTGGGGGTGGGGAGACCCAGTACTTC. This codes for CASRQVGGGETQYF.

This rearrangement joins TRBV14 to TRBJ2-3, with 9 bases fitting TRBD2. After removal of 0 bases from V and 5 bases from J, the junction contained 9 bases not matched to a gene. Germline lookup yields CDR1 SGHDN and CDR2 FVKESK. There are 17 residues in the CDR3. The chain's CDR3 is CASSQDGPSGTEDTQYF. In nucleotides, the CDR3 is TGTGCCAGCAGCCAAGACGGGCCTAGCGGGACGGAAGATACGCAGTATTTT.

J is TRBJ2-1 and V is TRBV6-6, with TRBD2 matching 11 bases. CDR1 is MNHNY, CDR2 SVGAGI, per germline (reference sequence). The CDR3 contains 18 residues. The trim removed 2 bases at V and 8 bases at J, leaving 14 bases unmatched. The chain's CDR3 is CASSYNGLAGSMGDEQFF. The CDR3 DNA is TGTGCCAGCAGTTACAACGGACTAGCGGGTTCAATGGGGGATGAGCAGTTCTTC.

The V gene is TRBV5-6, the J gene TRBJ2-1; 12 bases fit TRBD2. The ends lost 4 bases at V and 5 bases at J; junction bases unmatched: 10. CDR3 length: 17 residues. Looked up from germline, CDR1 is SGHDT and CDR2 is YYEEEE. The CDR3 DNA reads as TGTGCCAGCAGCCCAACCCTAGCGGGAGGGTTCGACAATGAGCAGTTCTTC. It translates to CASSPTLAGGFDNEQFF.